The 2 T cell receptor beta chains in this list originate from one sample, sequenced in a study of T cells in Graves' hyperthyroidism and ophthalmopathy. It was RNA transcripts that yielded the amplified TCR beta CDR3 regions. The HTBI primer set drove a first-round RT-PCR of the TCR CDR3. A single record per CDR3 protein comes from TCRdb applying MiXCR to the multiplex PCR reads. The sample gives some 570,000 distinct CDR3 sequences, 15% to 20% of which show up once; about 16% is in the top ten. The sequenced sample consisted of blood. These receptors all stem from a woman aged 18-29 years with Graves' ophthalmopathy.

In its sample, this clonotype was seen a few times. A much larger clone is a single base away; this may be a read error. CDR3 loop: CASSQDGASGANVLTF. CDR3 nucleotides: TGTGCCAGCAGCCAAGATGGGGCCTCTGGGGCCAACGTCCTGACTTTC. The rearrangement joins TRBV4-2 to TRBJ2-6; D is possibly TRBD1 (5 bases). The CDR3 runs to 16 residues. The ends were cut back, 0 bases at V and 0 bases at J, with 6 bases in the middle. Per germline, CDR1 LGHNA and CDR2 YNFKEQ.

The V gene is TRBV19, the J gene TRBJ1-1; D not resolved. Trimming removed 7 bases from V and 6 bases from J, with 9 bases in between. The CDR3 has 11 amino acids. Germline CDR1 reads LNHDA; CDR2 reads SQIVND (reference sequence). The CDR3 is CASTFGAEAFF. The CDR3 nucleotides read TGTGCCAGTACCTTCGGCGCTGAAGCTTTCTTT.